This T cell receptor beta chain was observed in a study of blood T cell repertoires in COVID-19. Study information: Spain, Italy and the United States supplied samples that represented acute and convalescent COVID-19. Sources were T cells, B-cell-depleted T cells, or PBMCs; the material itself was cDNA or gDNA.

Original handling: Nucleated cell counts were estimated from reference gene primer amplification. TCRdb keeps only in-frame clones here, not all; method: immunoSEQ multiplex PCR. V and J calls and clone size are given by that table; D and trimming were obtained from the DNA. Of 120,000 or so clones listed, about 87% were seen once; the top ten hold roughly 29%. Germline loops: CDR1 LNHDA, CDR2 SQIVND (reference sequence). V lost 9 bases and J 3 bases, leaving 9 bases between the germline ends. This CDR3 is built from 12 residues. The sample comprised peripheral blood. The V call is TRBV19, the J call TRBJ1-5; D might be TRBD1 (6 bases). This clonotype was obtained from a woman in her 70s with acute or convalescent COVID-19. The CDR3 region has the DNA TGTGCCAGCACAGGGTACAATCAGCCCCAGCATTTT. It encodes CASTGYNQPQHF.